Listed below are T cell receptor beta chains from one sample, sequenced in a study of T cell responses to AZD1222 COVID-19 vaccine. Repertoires were generated with immunoSEQ multiplex PCR, while TCRdb's copy carries only in-frame clones and drops some. The data contain tens of thousands of clones, roughly 80% of them seen just once; the ten biggest clones take up 2.5% to 3%. The material was peripheral blood, obtained on day 0 of AZD1222 vaccination. These receptors were taken from an adult in good health. CDR3s include the opening cysteine and the closing phenylalanine or tryptophan. Each record gives: clone size, V gene, J gene, CDR3 protein. For some rows the clone size is stated as once, few or many, or as a class when expanded; others skip it.

clone_size: few; v_call: TRBV30; j_call: TRBJ1-1; cdr3_aa: CAWSLNTEAFF
clone_size: NA; v_call: TRBV7-9; j_call: TRBJ2-2; cdr3_aa: CASSSLGLAGGFTGELFF
clone_size: NA; v_call: TRBV2; j_call: TRBJ1-5; cdr3_aa: CASRGPLGDRDARQPQHF
clone_size: NA; v_call: TRBV13; j_call: TRBJ2-3; cdr3_aa: CASTRRSGTGTDTQYF
clone_size: NA; v_call: TRBV7-9; j_call: TRBJ2-3; cdr3_aa: CASSLGLGDTQYF
clone_size: NA; v_call: TRBV7-9; j_call: TRBJ2-2; cdr3_aa: CASSLDPVGELFF
clone_size: NA; v_call: TRBV19; j_call: TRBJ2-1; cdr3_aa: CATSIGGLAGYNEQFF
clone_size: once; v_call: TRBV6-2/TRBV6-3; j_call: TRBJ2-4; cdr3_aa: CASSAWTGQGSKNIQYF
clone_size: NA; v_call: TRBV15; j_call: TRBJ2-2; cdr3_aa: CATSRGGTGRNTGELFF
clone_size: once; v_call: TRBV5-6; j_call: TRBJ2-2; cdr3_aa: CASSLGQSTGELFF
clone_size: NA; v_call: TRBV11-2; j_call: TRBJ1-2; cdr3_aa: CASSLIGLLGYTF
clone_size: NA; v_call: TRBV30; j_call: TRBJ2-7; cdr3_aa: CAWRRLEGPYSYEQYF
clone_size: few; v_call: TRBV15; j_call: TRBJ2-1; cdr3_aa: CATSGGQGADEQFF
clone_size: NA; v_call: TRBV5-1; j_call: TRBJ2-3; cdr3_aa: CASSSSSTDTQYF
clone_size: few; v_call: TRBV10-3; j_call: TRBJ1-1; cdr3_aa: CAISDNRGATEAFF
clone_size: NA; v_call: TRBV3-1/TRBV3-2; j_call: TRBJ2-7; cdr3_aa: CASSQDLGVGRAPGLYYEQYF
clone_size: NA; v_call: TRBV11-2; j_call: TRBJ1-1; cdr3_aa: CASSANPRYTEAFF
clone_size: few; v_call: TRBV9; j_call: TRBJ2-7; cdr3_aa: CASSVEPTSGSEQYF
clone_size: NA; v_call: TRBV6-2/TRBV6-3; j_call: TRBJ1-2; cdr3_aa: CASSPRGTPNYGYTF
clone_size: NA; v_call: TRBV19; j_call: TRBJ1-5; cdr3_aa: CASSISGTENQPQHF
clone_size: NA; v_call: TRBV9; j_call: TRBJ1-3; cdr3_aa: CASSVEPSISGNTIYF
clone_size: NA; v_call: TRBV9; j_call: TRBJ2-2; cdr3_aa: CASSDPLSGGPTGELFF
clone_size: NA; v_call: TRBV5-6; j_call: TRBJ2-2; cdr3_aa: CASSARGVTGELFF
clone_size: NA; v_call: TRBV4-3; j_call: TRBJ1-2; cdr3_aa: CASSQANGQGSYGYTF
clone_size: NA; v_call: TRBV6-1; j_call: TRBJ2-1; cdr3_aa: CASSDGYNEQFF
clone_size: NA; v_call: TRBV10-3; j_call: TRBJ1-2; cdr3_aa: CAISESGYANYGYTF
clone_size: NA; v_call: TRBV7-9; j_call: TRBJ2-5; cdr3_aa: CASSPTTSQQETQYF
clone_size: NA; v_call: TRBV27; j_call: TRBJ1-4; cdr3_aa: CASSQSFQTGRDEKLFF
clone_size: NA; v_call: TRBV5-8; j_call: TRBJ2-4; cdr3_aa: CASSLRGEAPNIQYF
clone_size: once; v_call: TRBV7-8; j_call: TRBJ1-2; cdr3_aa: CASSPGDGYTF
clone_size: NA; v_call: TRBV19; j_call: TRBJ2-7; cdr3_aa: CASSIGGREIDEQYF